This TCR beta chain was observed in a study of T cells in Graves' hyperthyroidism and ophthalmopathy. The CDR3 regions of TCR beta were amplified from RNA transcripts. The TCR CDR3 first-round RT-PCR relied on the HTBI primer set. TCRdb ran MiXCR on the multiplex PCR reads and lists one entry per CDR3 protein. The sample shows 110,000 to 150,000 distinct CDR3 sequences, around 20% of them seen only once. This clonotype was observed many times. At one end, the junction sequence differs from germline, possibly due to a read error. The CDR3 has 12 amino acids. Germline CDR1 is KGHDR and CDR2 is SFDVKD. The V call is TRBV24-1, the J call TRBJ2-2, with D uncertain. This clonotype was obtained from a woman aged 50 to 65 with Graves' hyperthyroidism that later progressed to Graves' ophthalmopathy. The material sequenced was blood. The CDR3 coding sequence is TGTGCCACCAGTGGTTTGGCCGGGGAGCTGTTTTTT. This translates into CATSGLAGELFF.